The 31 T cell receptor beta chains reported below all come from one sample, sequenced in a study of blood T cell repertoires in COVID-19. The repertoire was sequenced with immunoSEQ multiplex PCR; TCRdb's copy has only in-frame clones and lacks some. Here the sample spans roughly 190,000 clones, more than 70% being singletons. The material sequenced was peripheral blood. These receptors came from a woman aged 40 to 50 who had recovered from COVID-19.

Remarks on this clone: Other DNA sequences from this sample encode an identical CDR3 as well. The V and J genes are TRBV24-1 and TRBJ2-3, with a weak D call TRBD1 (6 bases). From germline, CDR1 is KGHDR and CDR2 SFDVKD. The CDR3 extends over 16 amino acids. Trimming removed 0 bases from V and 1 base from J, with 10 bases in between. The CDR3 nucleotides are TGTGCCACCAGTGATTTGAACAGGGATGGCACAGATACGCAGTATTTT. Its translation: CATSDLNRDGTDTQYF.

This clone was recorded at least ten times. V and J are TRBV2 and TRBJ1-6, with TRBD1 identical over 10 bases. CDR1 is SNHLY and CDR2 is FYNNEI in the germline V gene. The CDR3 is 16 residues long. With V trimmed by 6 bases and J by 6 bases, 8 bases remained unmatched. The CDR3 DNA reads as TGTGCCAGCAGGAAGTGGGACAGGGGAGTTAATTCACCCCTCCACTTT. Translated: CASRKWDRGVNSPLHF.

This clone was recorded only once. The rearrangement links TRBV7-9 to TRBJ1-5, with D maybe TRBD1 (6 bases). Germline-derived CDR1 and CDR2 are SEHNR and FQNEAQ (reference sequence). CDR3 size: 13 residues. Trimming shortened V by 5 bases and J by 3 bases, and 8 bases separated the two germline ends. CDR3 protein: CASSGQYNQPQHF. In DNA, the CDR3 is TGTGCCAGCAGCGGACAGTACAATCAGCCCCAGCATTTT.

In DNA form, the CDR3 reads TGTGCCAGTAGTCCGGACAGGGGGCGAAATCGGGATGAAAAACTGTTTTTT. It specifies CASSPDRGRNRDEKLFF. J is TRBJ1-4 and V is TRBV19, with TRBD1 matching over 11 bases. Trimming removed 5 bases from V and 6 bases from J; junction bases left unmatched: 11. Per germline, CDR1 LNHDA and CDR2 SQIVND (reference sequence). CDR3 length: 17 amino acids.

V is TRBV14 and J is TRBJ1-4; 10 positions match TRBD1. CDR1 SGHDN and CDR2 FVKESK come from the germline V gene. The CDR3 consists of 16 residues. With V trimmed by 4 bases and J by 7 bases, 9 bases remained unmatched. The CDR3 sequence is CASSLALRTGGEKLFF. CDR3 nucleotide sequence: TGTGCCAGCAGCCTAGCCCTCCGGACAGGGGGTGAAAAACTGTTTTTT.

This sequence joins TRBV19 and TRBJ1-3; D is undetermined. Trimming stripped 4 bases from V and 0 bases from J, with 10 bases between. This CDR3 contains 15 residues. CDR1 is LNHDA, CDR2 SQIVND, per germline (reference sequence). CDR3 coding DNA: TGTGCCAGTAGTACCACATGGAGCTCTGGAAACACCATATATTTT. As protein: CASSTTWSSGNTIYF.

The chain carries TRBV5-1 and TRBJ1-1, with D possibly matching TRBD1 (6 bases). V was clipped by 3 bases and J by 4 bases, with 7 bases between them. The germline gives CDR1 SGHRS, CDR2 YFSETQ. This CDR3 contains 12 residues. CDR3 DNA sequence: TGCGCCAGCAGCTCCAGGGGCACTGAAGCTTTCTTT. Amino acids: CASSSRGTEAFF.

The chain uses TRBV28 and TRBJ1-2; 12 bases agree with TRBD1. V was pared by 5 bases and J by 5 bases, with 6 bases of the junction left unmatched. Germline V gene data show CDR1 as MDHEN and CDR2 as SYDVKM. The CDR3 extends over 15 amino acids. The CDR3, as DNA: TGTGCCAGCAGTATGGGGACAGGGGGCGATTATGGCTACACCTTC. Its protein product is CASSMGTGGDYGYTF.

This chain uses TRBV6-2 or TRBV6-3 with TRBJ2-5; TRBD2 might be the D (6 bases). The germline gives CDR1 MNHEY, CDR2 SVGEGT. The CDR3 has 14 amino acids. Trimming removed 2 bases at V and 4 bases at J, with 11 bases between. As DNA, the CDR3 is TGTGCCAGCAGTTACAGGTGGGGGGTAGAGACCCAGTACTTC. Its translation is CASSYRWGVETQYF.

The CDR3 bases are TGCAGTGCTAGTCGCGGCAGGGTCACCTACAATGAGCAGTTCTTC. Translation: CSASRGRVTYNEQFF. The rearrangement joins TRBV20-1 to TRBJ2-1, with D possibly being TRBD1 (5 bases). Between the trimmed V and J ends, which lost 3 bases and 2 bases, there was a span of 14 bases. This CDR3 spans 15 amino acids. Germline CDR1 and CDR2: DFQATT and SNEGSKA (reference sequence).

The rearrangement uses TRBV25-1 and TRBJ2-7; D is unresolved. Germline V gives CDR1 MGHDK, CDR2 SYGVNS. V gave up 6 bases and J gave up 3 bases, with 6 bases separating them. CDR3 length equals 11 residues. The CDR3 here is CASSSGYEQYF. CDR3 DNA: TGTGCCAGCAGCTCCGGCTACGAGCAGTACTTC.

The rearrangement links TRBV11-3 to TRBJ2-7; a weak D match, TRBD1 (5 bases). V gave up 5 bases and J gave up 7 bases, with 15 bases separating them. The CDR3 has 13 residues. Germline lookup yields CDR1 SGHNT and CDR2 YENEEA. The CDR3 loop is CASSEPRGLEQYF. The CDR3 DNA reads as TGTGCCAGCAGCGAGCCTAGGGGTTTGGAGCAGTACTTC.

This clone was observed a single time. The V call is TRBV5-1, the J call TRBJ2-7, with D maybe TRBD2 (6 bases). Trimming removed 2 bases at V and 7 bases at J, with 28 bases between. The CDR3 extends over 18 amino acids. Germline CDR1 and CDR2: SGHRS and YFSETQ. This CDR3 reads CASSFRLASRSGPGEQYF. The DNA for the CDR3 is TGCGCCAGCAGCTTCCGGCTAGCGTCCCGTTCAGGCCCGGGGGAGCAGTACTTC.

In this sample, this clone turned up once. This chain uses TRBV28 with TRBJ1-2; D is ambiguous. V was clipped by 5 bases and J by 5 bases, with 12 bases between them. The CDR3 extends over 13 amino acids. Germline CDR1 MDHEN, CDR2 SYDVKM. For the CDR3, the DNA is TGTGCCAGCAGTGGTCCCGATACATATGGCTACACCTTC. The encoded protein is CASSGPDTYGYTF.

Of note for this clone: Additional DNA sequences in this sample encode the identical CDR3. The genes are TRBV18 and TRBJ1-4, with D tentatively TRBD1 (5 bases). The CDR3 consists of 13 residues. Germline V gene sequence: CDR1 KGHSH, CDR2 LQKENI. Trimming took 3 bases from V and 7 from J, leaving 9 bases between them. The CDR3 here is CASSPREGEKLFF. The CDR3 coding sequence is TGTGCCAGCTCACCCAGGGAAGGTGAAAAACTGTTTTTT.

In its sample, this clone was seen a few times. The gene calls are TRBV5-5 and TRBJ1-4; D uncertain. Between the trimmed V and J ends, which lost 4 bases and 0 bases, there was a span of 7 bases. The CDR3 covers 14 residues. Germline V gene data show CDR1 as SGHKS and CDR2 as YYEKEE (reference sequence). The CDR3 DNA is TGTGCCAGCAGCCCGTCCCCAACTAATGAAAAACTGTTTTTT. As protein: CASSPSPTNEKLFF.

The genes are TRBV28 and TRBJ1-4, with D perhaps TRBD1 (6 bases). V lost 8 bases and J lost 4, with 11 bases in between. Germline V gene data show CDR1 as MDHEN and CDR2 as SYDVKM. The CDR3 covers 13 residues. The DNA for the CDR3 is TGTGCCAGCGGACAGAATAATAATGAAAAACTGTTTTTT. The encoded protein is CASGQNNNEKLFF.

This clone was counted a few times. CDR3 protein: CASSQELGEQYF. CDR3 nucleotides: TGCGCCAGCAGCCAGGAACTAGGCGAGCAGTACTTC. The V and J genes are TRBV4-1 and TRBJ2-7, with D possibly TRBD2 on 5 matching bases. The CDR3 spans 12 residues. CDR1 and CDR2 (germline): MGHRA, YSYEKL. Trimming left V 3 bases short and J 6 bases short, with 9 bases between.

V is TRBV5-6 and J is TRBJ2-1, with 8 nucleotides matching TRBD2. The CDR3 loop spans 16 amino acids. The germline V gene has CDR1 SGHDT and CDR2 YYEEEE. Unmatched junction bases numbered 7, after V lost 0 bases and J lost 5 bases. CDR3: CASSLVPLAANNEQFF. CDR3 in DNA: TGTGCCAGCAGCTTGGTTCCACTAGCGGCTAACAATGAGCAGTTCTTC.

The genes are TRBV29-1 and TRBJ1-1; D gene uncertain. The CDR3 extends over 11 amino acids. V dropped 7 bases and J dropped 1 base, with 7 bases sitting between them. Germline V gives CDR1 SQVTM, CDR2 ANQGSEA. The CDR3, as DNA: TGCAGCGCCCAAGCGAACACTGAAGCTTTCTTT. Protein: CSAQANTEAFF.

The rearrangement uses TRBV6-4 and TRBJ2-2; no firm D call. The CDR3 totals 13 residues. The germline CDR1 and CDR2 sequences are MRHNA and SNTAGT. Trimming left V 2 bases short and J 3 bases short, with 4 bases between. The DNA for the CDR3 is TGTGCCAGCAGTGACAGCGACACCGGGGAGCTGTTTTTT. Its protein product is CASSDSDTGELFF.

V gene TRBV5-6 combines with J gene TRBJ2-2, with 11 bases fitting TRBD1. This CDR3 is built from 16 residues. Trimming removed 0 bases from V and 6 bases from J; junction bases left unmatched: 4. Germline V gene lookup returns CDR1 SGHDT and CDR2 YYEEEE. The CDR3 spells CASSLVGQGAAGELFF. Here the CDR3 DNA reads TGTGCCAGCAGCTTGGTAGGACAGGGGGCGGCCGGGGAGCTGTTTTTT.

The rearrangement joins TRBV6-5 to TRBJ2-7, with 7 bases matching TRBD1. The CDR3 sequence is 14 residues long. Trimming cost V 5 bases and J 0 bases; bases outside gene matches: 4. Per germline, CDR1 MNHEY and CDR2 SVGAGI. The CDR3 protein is CASSRQGSSYEQYF. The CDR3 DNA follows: TGTGCCAGCAGTCGACAGGGCAGCTCCTACGAGCAGTACTTC.

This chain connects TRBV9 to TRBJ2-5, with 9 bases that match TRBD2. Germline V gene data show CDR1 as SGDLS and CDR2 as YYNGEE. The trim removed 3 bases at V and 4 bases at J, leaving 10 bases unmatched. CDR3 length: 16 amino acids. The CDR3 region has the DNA TGTGCCAGCAGCGCGGGTATGGCGGGAGGGGGAGAGACCCAGTACTTC. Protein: CASSAGMAGGGETQYF. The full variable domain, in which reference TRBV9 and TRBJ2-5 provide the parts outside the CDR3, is DSGVTQTPKHLITATGQRVTLRCSPRSGDLSVYWYQQSLDQGLQFLIQYYNGEERAKGNILERFSAQQFPDLHSELNLSSLELGDSALYFCASSAGMAGGGETQYFGPGTRLLVL.

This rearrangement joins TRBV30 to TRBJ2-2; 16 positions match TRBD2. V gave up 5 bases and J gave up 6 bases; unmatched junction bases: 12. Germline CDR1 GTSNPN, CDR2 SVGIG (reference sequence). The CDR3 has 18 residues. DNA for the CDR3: TGTGCCTGGGCCGGGACTAGCGGGAGGGCGAGGGGATCCGGGGAGCTGTTTTTT. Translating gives CAWAGTSGRARGSGELFF.

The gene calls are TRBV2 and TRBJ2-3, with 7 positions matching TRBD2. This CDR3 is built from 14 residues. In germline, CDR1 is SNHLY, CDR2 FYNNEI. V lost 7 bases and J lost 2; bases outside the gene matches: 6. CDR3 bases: TGTGCCAGCAAGGAGCGGGGCTACACAGATACGCAGTATTTT. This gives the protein CASKERGYTDTQYF.

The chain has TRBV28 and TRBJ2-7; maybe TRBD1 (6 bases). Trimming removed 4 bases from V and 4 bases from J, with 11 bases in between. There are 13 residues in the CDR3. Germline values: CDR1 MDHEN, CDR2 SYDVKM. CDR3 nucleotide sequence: TGTGCCAGCAGTTACCTAGACAGGTACGAGCAGTACTTC. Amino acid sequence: CASSYLDRYEQYF.

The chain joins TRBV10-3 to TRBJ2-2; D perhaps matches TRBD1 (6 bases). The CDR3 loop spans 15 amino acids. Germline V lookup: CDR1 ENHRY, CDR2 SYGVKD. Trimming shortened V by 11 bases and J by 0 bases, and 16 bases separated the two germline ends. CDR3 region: CAVGGGNPNTGELFF. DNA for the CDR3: TGTGCCGTTGGGGGCGGTAATCCGAACACCGGGGAGCTGTTTTTT.

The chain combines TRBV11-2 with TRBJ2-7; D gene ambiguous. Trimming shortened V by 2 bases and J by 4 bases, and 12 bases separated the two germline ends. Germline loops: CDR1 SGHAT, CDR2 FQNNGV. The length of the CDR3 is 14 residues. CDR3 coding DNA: TGTGCCAGCAGCTTAATCTTCCAGGATTACGAGCAGTACTTC. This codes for CASSLIFQDYEQYF.

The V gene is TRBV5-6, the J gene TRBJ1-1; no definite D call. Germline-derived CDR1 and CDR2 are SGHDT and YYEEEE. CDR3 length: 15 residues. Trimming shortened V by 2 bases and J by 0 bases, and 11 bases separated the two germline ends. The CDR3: CASSFNAGMNTEAFF. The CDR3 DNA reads TGTGCCAGCAGCTTTAACGCGGGCATGAACACTGAAGCTTTCTTT.

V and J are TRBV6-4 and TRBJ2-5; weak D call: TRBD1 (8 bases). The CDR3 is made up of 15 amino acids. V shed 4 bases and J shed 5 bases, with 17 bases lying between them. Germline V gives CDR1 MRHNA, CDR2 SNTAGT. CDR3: CASSATGGVGETQYF. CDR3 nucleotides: TGTGCCAGCAGTGCAACAGGGGGGGTCGGGGAGACCCAGTACTTC.